What follows is one TCR beta chain and its context. Its antigen remains unidentified. This record comes from a study of regulatory T cells in long-lasting Graves disease. Overall study context: Persistent Graves' disease meant over 5 years of antithyroid drugs with positive TSH receptor antibodies.

Study-wide results and limits: Among the persistent patients, 2,500 to 3,500 public clonotypes were shared, more than the approximately 1,000 shared among new patients. Patients with persistent disease showed a bias toward TRBV28, TRBJ1-2 and TRBJ2-5.

The germline CDR1 and CDR2 sequences are ENHRY and SYGVKD. The CDR3 has 15 amino acids. The V gene lost 0 bases and the J gene lost 6 bases, with 15 bases spanning the gap. Both iRepertoire HTBI primers and Arm-PCR of CDR3 regions were used to build the TCR beta libraries. TCRdb recomputed calls from the multiplex PCR reads with MiXCR, one row per CDR3 protein. The sample lists fewer than 450,000 distinct CDR3 sequences, around 22% seen once, with about a quarter in the top ten. Noted time point: persistent/refractory GD, antithyroid drugs over 5 years with positive TRAb. There was RNA extracted from PBMCs, and the TCR library was made from it. EDTA tubes received nine milliliters of drawn peripheral blood.

The TCR comes from a female donor with Graves disease. The chain recombines TRBV10-3 with TRBJ2-7, with D perhaps matching TRBD1 or TRBD2 (5 bases each). The specimen was peripheral blood mononuclear cells (PBMCs), collected when the disease was refractory, from a patient treated with antithyroid drugs. CDR3 DNA sequence: TGTGCCATCAGTGAGTCGCTCAGTCCAGGGAGCGAGCAGTACTTC. Its protein product is CAISESLSPGSEQYF.